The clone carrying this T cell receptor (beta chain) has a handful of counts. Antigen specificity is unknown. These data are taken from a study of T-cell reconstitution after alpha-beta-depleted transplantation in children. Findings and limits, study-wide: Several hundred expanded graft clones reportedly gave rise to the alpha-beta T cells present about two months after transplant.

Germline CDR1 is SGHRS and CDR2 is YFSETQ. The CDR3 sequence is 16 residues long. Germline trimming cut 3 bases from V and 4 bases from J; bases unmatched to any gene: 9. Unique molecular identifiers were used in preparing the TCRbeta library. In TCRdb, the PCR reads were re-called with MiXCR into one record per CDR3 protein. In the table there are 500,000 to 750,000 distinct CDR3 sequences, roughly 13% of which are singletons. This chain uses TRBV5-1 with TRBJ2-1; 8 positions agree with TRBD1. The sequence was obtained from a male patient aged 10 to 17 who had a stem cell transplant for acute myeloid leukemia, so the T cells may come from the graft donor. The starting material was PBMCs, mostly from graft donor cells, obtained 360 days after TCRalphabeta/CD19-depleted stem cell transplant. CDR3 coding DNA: TGCGCCAGCAGCTACCAACTCACAGGGGGATACAATGAGCAGTTCTTC. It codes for CASSYQLTGGYNEQFF.